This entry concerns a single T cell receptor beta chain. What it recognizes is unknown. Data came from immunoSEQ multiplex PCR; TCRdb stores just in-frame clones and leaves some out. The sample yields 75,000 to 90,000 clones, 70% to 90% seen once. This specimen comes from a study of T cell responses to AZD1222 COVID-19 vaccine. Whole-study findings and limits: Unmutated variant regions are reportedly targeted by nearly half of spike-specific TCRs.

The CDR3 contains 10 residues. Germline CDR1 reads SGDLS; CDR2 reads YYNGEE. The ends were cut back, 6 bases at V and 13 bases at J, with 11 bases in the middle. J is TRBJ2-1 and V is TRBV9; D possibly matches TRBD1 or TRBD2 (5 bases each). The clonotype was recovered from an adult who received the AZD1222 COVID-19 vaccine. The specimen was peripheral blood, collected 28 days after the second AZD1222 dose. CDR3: CASMQGPQFF. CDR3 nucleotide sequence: TGTGCCAGCATGCAGGGACCCCAGTTCTTC. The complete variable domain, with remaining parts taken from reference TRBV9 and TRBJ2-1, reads DSGVTQTPKHLITATGQRVTLRCSPRSGDLSVYWYQQSLDQGLQFLIQYYNGEERAKGNILERFSAQQFPDLHSELNLSSLELGDSALYFCASMQGPQFFGPGTRLTVL.